Following are 29 T cell receptor beta chains from one sample sequenced in a study of yellow fever vaccine responses in identical twins. One entry per CDR3 protein, called by TCRdb with MiXCR from the RT-PCR reads. The table shows 30,000 to 40,000 distinct CDR3 sequences, with more than 45% occurring only once. The sample was T cells from blood (PBMCs), unsorted or a sorted subset (not recorded which), taken before or after yellow fever vaccination (not recorded which). Every receptor here comes from a woman aged 18-29 years who received the yellow fever vaccine.

J is TRBJ2-1 and V is TRBV11-3; no definite D call. Looked up from germline, CDR1 is SGHNT and CDR2 is YENEEA. The CDR3 spans 18 residues. V dropped 3 bases and J dropped 8 bases, with 26 bases sitting between them. The DNA for the CDR3 is TGTGCCAGCAGCTTCCCCGATGGCGGAACCCCCCACGTCCATGAGCAGTTCTTC. Its translation: CASSFPDGGTPHVHEQFF.

This clonotype was detected only once. The V call is TRBV9, the J call TRBJ2-7; TRBD1 aligns across 7 bases. In germline, CDR1 is SGDLS, CDR2 YYNGEE. Trimming removed 5 bases from V and 3 bases from J; junction bases left unmatched: 11. The length of the CDR3 is 15 residues. The CDR3 DNA reads TGTGCCAGCAGTGTAAGGGGGCAGGGAGACTACGAGCAGTACTTC. Protein sequence: CASSVRGQGDYEQYF.

This clonotype was counted a single time. The J gene is TRBJ2-5, the V gene TRBV4-2; a weak D match, TRBD2 (7 bases). Looked up from germline, CDR1 is LGHNA and CDR2 is YNFKEQ. The CDR3 has 17 amino acids. V was cut by 0 bases and J by 0 bases, with 14 bases left in between. The CDR3 DNA sequence: TGTGCCAGCAGCCAAGACACGGCGGGGGCACACCAAGAGACCCAGTACTTC. As protein: CASSQDTAGAHQETQYF.

This sequence joins TRBV5-5 and TRBJ1-5; 9 nucleotides align to TRBD1. Germline values: CDR1 SGHKS, CDR2 YYEKEE (reference sequence). This CDR3 region has 17 residues. V was pared by 4 bases and J by 1 base, with 9 bases of the junction left unmatched. The CDR3 region is CASSEGQGKLSNQPQHF. In DNA form, the CDR3 reads TGTGCCAGCAGCGAAGGACAGGGGAAATTAAGCAATCAGCCCCAGCATTTT.

This rearrangement joins TRBV12-3 or TRBV12-4 to TRBJ2-1; D is uncertain. Trimming took 3 bases from V and 7 from J, leaving 4 bases between them. The CDR3 is made up of 11 amino acids. The CDR3 loop is CASSFENEQFF. The CDR3, as DNA: TGTGCCAGCAGTTTTGAGAATGAGCAGTTCTTC.

The V call is TRBV18, the J call TRBJ2-2, with TRBD1 identical over 8 bases. Germline CDR1 is KGHSH and CDR2 is LQKENI. The CDR3 is 15 residues long. J was trimmed by 5 bases and V by 5 bases; bases with no gene match: 7. CDR3 sequence: CASSLTGTGTGELFF. The CDR3, as DNA: TGTGCCAGCTCATTGACCGGGACAGGTACCGGGGAGCTGTTTTTT.

A few counts support this clonotype. The chain has TRBV6-4 and TRBJ2-2; 10 positions agree with TRBD1. CDR3 size: 16 residues. Germline V gives CDR1 MRHNA, CDR2 SNTAGT. The trim removed 8 bases at V and 7 bases at J, leaving 13 bases unmatched. The CDR3 DNA is TGTGCCAGCGGTAACCCTTTGGGACAGGGGAACGGGGAGCTGTTTTTT. Its protein is CASGNPLGQGNGELFF.

The V call is TRBV27, the J call TRBJ1-1; the match to TRBD1 covers 12 bases. Germline CDR1 is MNHEY and CDR2 is SMNVEV (reference sequence). With 3 bases clipped from V and 3 bases from J, the junction kept 8 bases outside the gene matches. This CDR3 is 17 amino acids long. CDR3 bases: TGTGCCAGCAGTTTCTACGGGACAGGGGGCTGGGACACTGAAGCTTTCTTT. As protein: CASSFYGTGGWDTEAFF.

This clonotype was observed a handful of times. This chain links TRBV4-2 with TRBJ1-5, with D possibly being TRBD1 (5 bases). With 4 bases removed from V and 0 bases from J, the gap between germline ends came to 10 bases. Germline values: CDR1 LGHNA, CDR2 YNFKEQ. This CDR3 spans 15 amino acids. CDR3 loop: CASSPGRDSNQPQHF. The CDR3 DNA follows: TGTGCCAGCAGCCCAGGCAGGGATAGCAATCAGCCCCAGCATTTT.

This rearrangement joins TRBV18 to TRBJ2-7; 8 bases match TRBD2. CDR1 and CDR2 from the germline V gene are KGHSH and LQKENI. CDR3 size: 16 residues. With V trimmed by 2 bases and J by 1 base, 7 bases remained unmatched. The CDR3 loop reads CASSPTRTSRSYEQYF. The CDR3 region has the DNA TGTGCCAGCTCACCAACGAGGACTAGCAGATCCTACGAGCAGTACTTC.

The chain links TRBV28 to TRBJ1-4; no definite D call. Trimming cost V 4 bases and J 15 bases, with 15 bases left between them. This CDR3 spans 12 amino acids. Germline V lookup: CDR1 MDHEN, CDR2 SYDVKM. This chain's CDR3 is CASSSVRAGVFF. The CDR3 bases are TGTGCCAGCAGTTCCGTAAGGGCCGGGGTGTTTTTT.

This clonotype was observed a few times. The chain is built from TRBV5-5 and TRBJ2-1, with 8 bases aligning to TRBD2. CDR1 SGHKS and CDR2 YYEKEE come from the germline V gene (reference sequence). This CDR3 region has 18 residues. V lost 1 base to trimming and J lost 7 bases; unmatched junction nucleotides: 16. The CDR3 coding sequence is TGTGCCAGCAGCTTGTCGGAGCGGGGGCCGCTCGGGAGGAATGAGCAGTTCTTC. This translates into CASSLSERGPLGRNEQFF.

The count of this clonotype is one. The chain uses TRBV3-1 and TRBJ2-1, with TRBD2 identical over 8 bases. V lost 4 bases to trimming and J lost 8 bases; unmatched junction nucleotides: 10. Germline V gene data show CDR1 as LGHDT and CDR2 as YNNKEL (reference sequence). The CDR3 is 15 residues long. CDR3 sequence reads: CASSLKREYFYEQFF. The CDR3 DNA is TGTGCCAGCAGCCTCAAGCGGGAGTACTTTTATGAGCAGTTCTTC.

This chain uses TRBV28 with TRBJ2-1; no clear D gene. This CDR3 contains 15 residues. In germline, CDR1 is MDHEN, CDR2 SYDVKM. Trimming removed 3 bases at V and 2 bases at J, with 11 bases between. The CDR3 here is CASSFRRATYNEQFF. Here the CDR3 DNA reads TGTGCCAGCAGTTTTCGTCGGGCCACCTACAATGAGCAGTTCTTC.

The chain is built from TRBV7-6 and TRBJ2-3; no clear D gene. Deletions cut 1 base from V and 6 bases from J, with 11 bases between. Per germline, CDR1 SGHVS and CDR2 FNYEAQ. This CDR3 is built from 14 residues. Written as DNA, the CDR3 is TGTGCCAGCAGCTTAGTTTCTGTACGGGATACGCAGTATTTT. This sequence encodes CASSLVSVRDTQYF.

The chain's CDR3 is CASSPPAINGYTF. The CDR3 DNA follows: TGTGCCAGCAGCCCCCCGGCGATCAATGGCTACACCTTC. The V call is TRBV14, the J call TRBJ1-2; D not resolved. This CDR3 contains 13 residues. Germline lookup yields CDR1 SGHDN and CDR2 FVKESK. V was pared by 4 bases and J by 6 bases, with 12 bases between.

J is TRBJ2-1 and V is TRBV13; TRBD1 matches at 7 bases. The CDR3 runs 15 residues. The germline V gene encodes CDR1 PRHDT and CDR2 FYEKMQ (reference sequence). After removal of 10 bases from V and 0 bases from J, the junction contained 9 bases not matched to a gene. CDR3 DNA sequence: TGTGCCACCCCCCCGACAGGGAGCTCCTACAATGAGCAGTTCTTC. Its protein product is CATPPTGSSYNEQFF. The full variable domain, in which reference TRBV13 and TRBJ2-1 provide the parts outside the CDR3, is AAGVIQSPRHLIKEKRETATLKCYPIPRHDTVYWYQQGPGQDPQFLISFYEKMQSDKGSIPDRFSAQQFSDYHSELNMSSLELGDSALYFCATPPTGSSYNEQFFGPGTRLTVL.

V usage is TRBV4-1 and J usage is TRBJ2-5, with a possible D match to TRBD2 (5 bases). V was shortened by 5 bases and J by 5 bases, with 15 bases between the two germline ends. The CDR3 totals 14 residues. Germline V lookup: CDR1 MGHRA, CDR2 YSYEKL. CDR3 amino acids: CASSSPGELETQYF. As DNA, the CDR3 is TGCGCCAGCAGCTCCCCCGGGGAGTTGGAGACCCAGTACTTC.

This clonotype was seen only a few times. The chain carries TRBV29-1 and TRBJ2-3; D remains unclear. The germline V gene has CDR1 SQVTM and CDR2 ANQGSEA. The CDR3 is made up of 13 amino acids. Trimming pared 2 bases from V and 1 base from J, leaving 7 bases between. The CDR3 bases are TGCAGCGTTGAACAACTCCGCACAGATACGCAGTATTTT. The encoded protein is CSVEQLRTDTQYF.

Only one count was recorded for this clonotype. The rearrangement joins TRBV14 to TRBJ2-1; no firm D call. The CDR3 contains 11 residues. Trimming took off 9 bases at V and 6 bases at J, with 9 bases between the two ends. The germline V gene has CDR1 SGHDN and CDR2 FVKESK. The DNA of the CDR3 is TGTGCCAGTTCCCCCGTCAATGAGCAGTTCTTC. It yields the protein CASSPVNEQFF.

This clonotype was detected a few times. The chain links TRBV18 to TRBJ1-1, with D perhaps TRBD1 (5 bases). V gave up 0 bases and J gave up 4 bases, with 6 bases separating them. CDR1 KGHSH and CDR2 LQKENI come from the germline V gene. The CDR3 has 13 amino acids. CDR3 in amino acids: CASSPPGLTEAFF. DNA for the CDR3: TGTGCCAGCTCACCACCGGGACTCACTGAAGCTTTCTTT. Together with reference TRBV18 and TRBJ1-1, the CDR3 gives the full variable domain: NAGVMQNPRHLVRRRGQEARLRCSPMKGHSHVYWYRQLPEEGLKFMVYLQKENIIDESGMPKERFSAEFPKEGPSILRIQQVVRGDSAAYFCASSPPGLTEAFFGQGTRLTVV.

V and J are TRBV11-3 and TRBJ2-7, with D unresolved. The germline CDR1 and CDR2 sequences are SGHNT and YENEEA. Trimming removed 6 bases at V and 0 bases at J, with 9 bases between. The CDR3 has 13 amino acids. CDR3 bases: TGTGCCAGCAGTCGAACCCGCTCCTACGAGCAGTACGTC. Translation gives CASSRTRSYEQYV.

V and J are TRBV6-5 and TRBJ2-7; 7 bases agree with TRBD1. The germline CDR1 and CDR2 sequences are MNHEY and SVGAGI. J was trimmed by 3 bases and V by 2 bases; bases with no gene match: 10. The CDR3 has 16 residues. The CDR3 sequence: CASSYLSDRPYYEQYF. The CDR3 region has the DNA TGTGCCAGCAGTTACCTATCGGACAGGCCTTACTACGAGCAGTACTTC.

Written as DNA, the CDR3 is TGTGCCAGCAGCTTAAGACTTACACCCTACGAGCAGTACTTC. Amino acid sequence: CASSLRLTPYEQYF. V and J are TRBV11-3 and TRBJ2-7; D call uncertain. This CDR3 is built from 14 residues. V was trimmed by 2 bases and J by 2 bases, leaving 10 bases between them. The germline V gene has CDR1 SGHNT and CDR2 YENEEA.

The chain combines TRBV4-2 with TRBJ2-7; the match to TRBD2 covers 9 bases. With 1 base clipped from V and 0 bases from J, the junction kept 4 bases outside the gene matches. CDR1 LGHNA and CDR2 YNFKEQ come from the germline V gene. There are 16 residues in the CDR3. Written as DNA, the CDR3 is TGTGCCAGCAGCCAAGGGGTAGCGGGGGACTCCTACGAGCAGTACTTC. Translation: CASSQGVAGDSYEQYF.

This clonotype was seen a handful of times. The rearrangement joins TRBV11-3 to TRBJ2-1, with 12 bases lining up with TRBD1. The CDR3 is 16 amino acids. From germline, CDR1 is SGHNT and CDR2 YENEEA. V lost 1 base to trimming and J lost 8 bases; unmatched junction nucleotides: 6. In nucleotides, the CDR3 is TGTGCCAGCAGCTTAGGTGGGACAGGGGGCTCAGATGAGCAGTTCTTC. Protein sequence: CASSLGGTGGSDEQFF.

This chain links TRBV5-4 with TRBJ2-6; TRBD1 is a possible D gene (5 bases). The germline CDR1 and CDR2 sequences are SGHNT and YYREEE (reference sequence). The CDR3 has 16 residues. Trimming took 4 bases from V and 0 from J, leaving 11 bases between them. The CDR3 nucleotides are TGTGCCAGCAGCGGGGCCGATAGCTCTGGGGCCAACGTCCTGACTTTC. Translation gives CASSGADSSGANVLTF.

The chain recombines TRBV20-1 with TRBJ2-7; a weak D match, TRBD2 (5 bases). Trimming pared 6 bases from V and 3 bases from J, leaving 15 bases between. This CDR3 spans 13 amino acids. Germline V gives CDR1 DFQATT, CDR2 SNEGSKA (reference sequence). The CDR3 sequence is CSAPGGSDYEQYF. CDR3 nucleotides: TGCAGTGCCCCTGGTGGTAGCGACTACGAGCAGTACTTC.

The chain carries TRBV2 and TRBJ2-1, with TRBD2 matching over 9 bases. The J segment lost 9 bases and the V segment lost 4 bases, leaving 7 bases of the junction unmatched. The germline CDR1 and CDR2 sequences are SNHLY and FYNNEI. This CDR3 region has 14 residues. The CDR3 is CASSASGIGPEQFF. The CDR3 DNA reads TGTGCCAGCAGTGCTAGCGGGATAGGTCCTGAGCAGTTCTTC.